The 18 T cell receptor beta chains in this list originate from one sample, sequenced in a study of cytomegalovirus exposure and HLA in healthy donors. This PCR relied on a set of 60 Vbeta primers and 13 Jbeta primers. Here immunoSEQ multiplex PCR was the method, and the copy in TCRdb shows in-frame clones only, minus some. Here the sample spans approximately 150,000 clones, over 8% being singletons. Sequencing used PBMCs. These receptors were taken from a male donor in good health and CMV-seronegative.

V and J are TRBV9 and TRBJ1-3; D perhaps matches TRBD1 (5 bases). Trimming left V 0 bases short and J 9 bases short, with 16 bases between. This CDR3 spans 15 amino acids. CDR1 is SGDLS and CDR2 is YYNGEE in the germline V gene. CDR3 DNA: TGTGCCAGCAGCGTAGAGTCAGGCCGCGGGGGCACCATATATTTT. Protein product: CASSVESGRGGTIYF.

This clone was observed a handful of times. The genes are TRBV19 and TRBJ2-7; D is uncertain. Germline CDR1 LNHDA, CDR2 SQIVND (reference sequence). CDR3 size: 15 residues. V dropped 3 bases and J dropped 1 base, with 13 bases sitting between them. CDR3 DNA sequence: TGTGCCAGTAGTATTCTCGGTGGAGCATCCTACGAGCAGTACTTC. This encodes CASSILGGASYEQYF.

This clone was counted a few times. The chain carries TRBV19 and TRBJ1-2; unclear D gene. Between the trimmed V and J ends, which lost 5 bases and 4 bases, there was a span of 8 bases. CDR3 size: 12 residues. Germline-derived CDR1 and CDR2 are LNHDA and SQIVND (reference sequence). The CDR3 protein is CASSAGFYGYTF. DNA of the CDR3: TGTGCCAGTAGTGCGGGCTTCTATGGCTACACCTTC. Full variable domain (outside the CDR3, taken from reference TRBV19 and TRBJ1-2): DGGITQSPKYLFRKEGQNVTLSCEQNLNHDAMYWYRQDPGQGLRLIYYSQIVNDFQKGDIAEGYSVSREKKESFPLTVTSAQKNPTAFYLCASSAGFYGYTFGSGTRLTVV.

In this sample, this clone turned up a few times. The chain carries TRBV25-1 and TRBJ2-6, with 12 bases aligning to TRBD1. The CDR3 extends over 17 amino acids. The germline CDR1 and CDR2 sequences are MGHDK and SYGVNS. The V and J ends lost 7 bases and 3 bases, in that order; junction bases with no gene match: 7. CDR3 DNA sequence: TGTGCCAGCACCCCGGGACAGGGGGCCTTTGGGGCCAACGTCCTGACTTTC. Translated, it gives CASTPGQGAFGANVLTF.

This clone was seen only a few times. The rearrangement uses TRBV7-9 and TRBJ2-7; 9 bases are shared with TRBD1. Trimming cost V 3 bases and J 5 bases; bases outside gene matches: 17. Germline V gene lookup returns CDR1 SEHNR and CDR2 FQNEAQ (reference sequence). The CDR3 consists of 18 residues. The CDR3 DNA reads as TGTGCCAGCAGCTTGGCCCGGGACAGGGTAGAGCCGATCCACGAGCAGTACTTC. This gives the protein CASSLARDRVEPIHEQYF. Full variable domain (missing parts from reference TRBV7-9 and TRBJ2-7): DTGVSQNPRHKITKRGQNVTFRCDPISEHNRLYWYRQTLGQGPEFLTYFQNEAQLEKSRLLSDRFSAERPKGSFSTLEIQRTEQGDSAMYLCASSLARDRVEPIHEQYFGPGTRLTVT.

This clone has more than one count but fewer than ten. This sequence joins TRBV19 and TRBJ1-2; D not resolved. The V end was cut by 7 bases, the J end by 1 base, with 13 bases between. The CDR3 has 14 residues. CDR1 and CDR2 from the germline V gene are LNHDA and SQIVND (reference sequence). The CDR3 DNA sequence: TGTGCCAGTACTCGCGAACGGGTTAACTATGGCTACACCTTC. It yields the protein CASTRERVNYGYTF.

This chain joins TRBV28 and TRBJ2-2; 11 nucleotides line up with TRBD1. The CDR3 sequence is 15 residues long. The J segment lost 7 bases and the V segment lost 5 bases, leaving 6 bases of the junction unmatched. CDR1 is MDHEN and CDR2 is SYDVKM in the germline V gene. CDR3 sequence (DNA): TGTGCCAGCAGTCTACCGGGACAGGGGGGCGGGGAGCTGTTTTTT. Its translation is CASSLPGQGGGELFF.

This clone has just a few counts. This chain uses TRBV5-1 with TRBJ2-1, with 11 bases fitting TRBD2. CDR1 is SGHRS, CDR2 YFSETQ, per germline. CDR3 size: 21 residues. J gave up 2 bases and V 4 bases, and 20 bases lay outside the gene matches. The CDR3 DNA follows: TGCGCCAGCAGCCCGAGAGGGGGGGGCAGGACTAGCGGGCGTACCTACAATGAGCAGTTCTTC. Encoded protein: CASSPRGGGRTSGRTYNEQFF.

In its sample, this clone was seen a few times. The gene calls are TRBV6-5 and TRBJ2-3, with 8 nucleotides matching TRBD1. V lost 2 bases to trimming and J lost 3 bases; unmatched junction nucleotides: 4. CDR3 length: 15 residues. Germline CDR1 is MNHEY and CDR2 is SVGAGI. The CDR3 DNA follows: TGTGCCAGCAGTTACAGACAGGGGAATACAGATACGCAGTATTTT. Residues: CASSYRQGNTDTQYF.

This clone has a handful of counts. The chain uses TRBV27 and TRBJ2-1, with 7 bases fitting TRBD1. CDR3 length: 14 amino acids. Germline CDR1 reads MNHEY; CDR2 reads SMNVEV (reference sequence). The trim removed 7 bases at V and 1 base at J, leaving 4 bases unmatched. Here the CDR3 reads CASTPQGSYNEQFF. CDR3 DNA sequence: TGTGCCAGCACCCCACAGGGGTCCTACAATGAGCAGTTCTTC.

This clone was seen a few times. The V and J genes are TRBV28 and TRBJ1-4; D may be TRBD1 (5 bases). Germline values: CDR1 MDHEN, CDR2 SYDVKM. The V and J ends lost 5 bases and 3 bases respectively, with 16 bases between them. The CDR3 is 16 amino acids. CDR3 protein: CASSELPGGPNEKLFF. Written as DNA, the CDR3 is TGTGCCAGCAGTGAACTCCCGGGGGGACCTAATGAAAAACTGTTTTTT.

The chain links TRBV28 to TRBJ1-2; D gene ambiguous. V lost 1 base and J lost 4, with 10 bases in between. This CDR3 contains 14 residues. The germline V gene has CDR1 MDHEN and CDR2 SYDVKM. The CDR3 reads CASSLSPRGYGYTF. The DNA of the CDR3 is TGTGCCAGCAGTTTATCGCCACGGGGCTATGGCTACACCTTC.

This clone was picked up a small number of times. The gene calls are TRBV20-1 and TRBJ1-2; D might be TRBD1 (5 bases). Germline V gives CDR1 DFQATT, CDR2 SNEGSKA (reference sequence). The CDR3 runs to 9 residues. The CDR3 here is CRTQGGYTF. Written as DNA, the CDR3 is TGCAGGACGCAGGGTGGCTACACCTTC.

This clone turned up a few times. The J gene is TRBJ2-7, the V gene TRBV4-1, with D possibly being TRBD1 (6 bases). This CDR3 region has 16 residues. The V end lost 0 bases, the J end lost 6 bases, and 18 bases lay between the germline ends. The germline CDR1 and CDR2 sequences are MGHRA and YSYEKL. Written as DNA, the CDR3 is TGCGCCAGCAGCCAAGATCAGGGGACCCCCACTACCGAGCAGTACTTC. It translates to CASSQDQGTPTTEQYF.

In its sample, this clone was seen a few times. CDR3 sequence (DNA): TGTGCCAGCAGCTCTCTCCTAGCGGGGAACTACAATGAGCAGTTCTTC. Its protein product is CASSSLLAGNYNEQFF. V is TRBV7-3 and J is TRBJ2-1; TRBD2 matches at 9 bases. This CDR3 has 16 amino acids. The V and J ends lost 4 bases and 3 bases, in that order; junction bases with no gene match: 7. Germline V gives CDR1 SGHTA, CDR2 FQGTGA. The variable domain in full, with the rest retrieved from reference TRBV7-3 and TRBJ2-1, is GAGVSQTPSNKVTEKGKYVELRCDPISGHTALYWYRQSLGQGPEFLIYFQGTGAADDSGLPNDRFFAVRPEGSVSTLKIQRTERGDSAVYLCASSSLLAGNYNEQFFGPGTRLTVL.

This clone has more than one count but fewer than ten. The CDR3 region has the DNA TGCGCCAGCAGCTATGGGGGACTCGGTCCCAGGGAGACCCAGTACTTC. Translated, it gives CASSYGGLGPRETQYF. This chain joins TRBV5-1 and TRBJ2-5, with a possible D match to TRBD2 (6 bases). The germline V gene encodes CDR1 SGHRS and CDR2 YFSETQ. There are 16 residues in the CDR3. With 3 bases removed from V and 5 bases from J, the gap between germline ends came to 20 bases.

The chain recombines TRBV5-1 with TRBJ2-2; 8 bases are a match to TRBD2. Germline CDR1 SGHRS, CDR2 YFSETQ. With 6 bases clipped from V and 4 bases from J, the junction kept 8 bases outside the gene matches. The CDR3 is made up of 15 amino acids. As DNA, the CDR3 is TGCGCCAGCACCTACGGGACTAGTCTCACCGGGGAGCTGTTTTTT. It translates to CASTYGTSLTGELFF.

This clone was seen only once. This rearrangement joins TRBV27 to TRBJ2-3, with D possibly matching TRBD2 (6 bases). This CDR3 region has 14 residues. Germline CDR1 MNHEY, CDR2 SMNVEV (reference sequence). V lost 3 bases to trimming and J lost 4 bases, with 11 bases between them. This chain's CDR3 is CASSFGGISDTQYF. CDR3 nucleotide sequence: TGTGCCAGCAGTTTTGGAGGGATCTCAGATACGCAGTATTTT.